These 26 T cell receptor beta chains came from one sample sequenced in a study of post-analysis software for immune sequencing data. The study's findings and limits: Several TRBV segments were more frequent in patients than controls; TRBV5-6, TRBV5-1 and TRBV20-1 belonged to this group.

Carried by the TCR beta cDNA libraries were unique molecular identifiers. TCRdb re-analysed the PCR reads in MiXCR, keeping a single row per CDR3 protein. The sample records a few hundred thousand distinct CDR3 sequences, 35% to 40% being singletons. Their recognized antigens are unknown. Sample: blood. The receptors stem from a girl aged 10-17 years with multiple sclerosis.

V gene TRBV9 combines with J gene TRBJ1-3; no definite D call. The germline V gene has CDR1 SGDLS and CDR2 YYNGEE. Trimming pared 6 bases from V and 0 bases from J, leaving 1 base between. CDR3 size: 11 residues. This CDR3 is CASTSGNTIYF. In DNA form, the CDR3 reads TGTGCCAGCACCTCTGGAAACACCATATATTTT.

This clonotype was recorded at least ten times. The rearrangement joins TRBV12-3 or TRBV12-4 to TRBJ1-2; TRBD1 matches 11 bases. With V trimmed by 6 bases and J by 8 bases, 14 bases remained unmatched. The CDR3 covers 16 residues. The CDR3 loop reads CASSFGQGAWVGGYTF. As DNA, the CDR3 is TGTGCCAGCAGCTTTGGACAGGGGGCTTGGGTCGGGGGCTACACCTTC.

Concerning this clonotype: One end of the junction varies from germline; a read error may be responsible. The J gene is TRBJ2-5, the V gene TRBV7-2; TRBD2 is a possible D gene (5 bases). Germline lookup yields CDR1 SGHTA and CDR2 FQGNSA. There are 14 residues in the CDR3. Here the CDR3 reads CASSQEGLPKTQYF. In nucleotides, the CDR3 is TGCGCCAGCAGCCAAGAAGGACTGCCCAAGACCCAGTACTTC.

For this clonotype: A much larger clonotype is one base distant, so this may be a read error. The CDR3 sequence is CASSRTGIGYGYTF. DNA of the CDR3: TGTGCCAGCAGCCGGACAGGTATTGGCTATGGCTACACCTTC. The chain couples TRBV6-5 to TRBJ1-2; 7 nucleotides agree with TRBD1. The germline gives CDR1 MNHEY, CDR2 SVGAGI. With 6 bases clipped from V and 4 bases from J, the junction kept 8 bases outside the gene matches. The CDR3 has 14 residues.

As to this clonotype: This may be a read error, as it is one base from a much larger clone. The genes are TRBV20-1 and TRBJ2-1; D is perhaps TRBD2 (6 bases). The CDR3 has 14 residues. V dropped 3 bases and J dropped 8 bases, with 17 bases sitting between them. The germline gives CDR1 DFQATT, CDR2 SNEGSKA (reference sequence). CDR3 loop: CSASWSSEGDEQFF. CDR3 nucleotide sequence: TGCAGTGCTAGTTGGTCTAGCGAAGGGGATGAGCAGTTCTTC.

At least ten counts were recorded for this clonotype. CDR3 bases: TGCAGTGCCCGCGCGACTAGCGGGAGAAAAGAGACCCAGTACTTC. This codes for CSARATSGRKETQYF. V is TRBV20-1 and J is TRBJ2-5, with 12 bases identical to TRBD2. The V segment lost 6 bases and the J segment 3 bases; nucleotides outside the gene matches: 8. In germline, CDR1 is DFQATT, CDR2 SNEGSKA (reference sequence). The CDR3 runs 15 residues.

This rearrangement joins TRBV25-1 to TRBJ1-3; possibly TRBD1 for D (5 bases). The CDR3 totals 14 residues. Trimming took 5 bases from V and 3 from J, leaving 11 bases between them. Per germline, CDR1 MGHDK and CDR2 SYGVNS. CDR3 DNA: TGTGCCAGCAGTCAACGGGGCTATGGAAACACCATATATTTT. It codes for CASSQRGYGNTIYF.

The V and J genes are TRBV15 and TRBJ2-4; 14 bases map to TRBD2. After removal of 0 bases from V and 1 base from J, the junction contained 14 bases not matched to a gene. The CDR3 runs to 22 residues. The germline V gene encodes CDR1 LNHNV and CDR2 YYDKDF (reference sequence). CDR3 protein: CATSRDPPGTSGGGGAKNIQYF. As DNA, the CDR3 is TGTGCCACCAGCAGAGATCCCCCCGGGACTAGCGGGGGAGGTGGGGCCAAAAACATTCAGTACTTC.

This chain uses TRBV19 with TRBJ2-3; 15 bases fit TRBD2. CDR1 and CDR2 from the germline V gene are LNHDA and SQIVND (reference sequence). This CDR3 spans 17 amino acids. The trim removed 6 bases at V and 4 bases at J, leaving 8 bases unmatched. CDR3 coding DNA: TGTGCCAGTAGCGGGACTAGCGGGAGGCCTCTGGCAGATACGCAGTATTTT. Translated, it gives CASSGTSGRPLADTQYF.

This clonotype was picked up many times. The chain links TRBV9 to TRBJ2-7, with D perhaps TRBD1 (6 bases). Trimming removed 4 bases from V and 4 bases from J, with 12 bases in between. This CDR3 region has 13 residues. The germline V gene has CDR1 SGDLS and CDR2 YYNGEE. For the CDR3, the DNA is TGTGCCAGCAGCCCTAAGGGGGTTTACGAGCAGTACTTC. Residues: CASSPKGVYEQYF. Drawing the rest from reference TRBV9 and TRBJ2-7, the complete variable domain is DSGVTQTPKHLITATGQRVTLRCSPRSGDLSVYWYQQSLDQGLQFLIQYYNGEERAKGNILERFSAQQFPDLHSELNLSSLELGDSALYFCASSPKGVYEQYFGPGTRLTVT.

The genes are TRBV29-1 and TRBJ2-5; tentative D call: TRBD2 (5 bases). There are 17 residues in the CDR3. Germline CDR1 is SQVTM and CDR2 is ANQGSEA. The V and J ends lost 0 bases and 4 bases respectively, with 21 bases between them. Here the CDR3 DNA reads TGCAGCGTTGAAGATCCGAACGGAGAGGGCCTCTTAGAGACCCAGTACTTC. It specifies CSVEDPNGEGLLETQYF.

The CDR3 DNA reads as TGCAGTGCTAACTCGGACCGGTTCTATGGCTACACCTTC. As protein: CSANSDRFYGYTF. This chain connects TRBV20-1 to TRBJ1-2, with no clear D. Deletions cut 4 bases from V and 4 bases from J, with 13 bases between. This CDR3 contains 13 residues. The germline CDR1 and CDR2 sequences are DFQATT and SNEGSKA (reference sequence).

The gene calls are TRBV18 and TRBJ2-7; D might be TRBD2 (6 bases). CDR3 length: 17 residues. V shed 6 bases and J shed 2 bases, with 23 bases lying between them. Germline CDR1 reads KGHSH; CDR2 reads LQKENI. The CDR3 protein is CASSVNWAGRNTYEQYF. Here the CDR3 DNA reads TGTGCCAGCTCCGTGAATTGGGCCGGGAGAAACACCTACGAGCAGTACTTC.

V usage is TRBV5-1 and J usage is TRBJ2-5, with TRBD2 identical over 14 bases. The trim removed 5 bases at V and 5 bases at J, leaving 8 bases unmatched. Germline V CDR1 and CDR2: SGHRS, YFSETQ. The CDR3 sequence is 16 residues long. The CDR3 here is CASRSPGLAGEETQYF. The DNA of the CDR3 is TGCGCCAGCAGGTCTCCGGGACTAGCGGGAGAGGAGACCCAGTACTTC.

This rearrangement joins TRBV5-4 to TRBJ1-2, with D maybe TRBD1 (6 bases). The V and J ends lost 3 bases and 2 bases respectively, with 17 bases between them. CDR1 is SGHNT, CDR2 YYREEE, per germline (reference sequence). CDR3 size: 16 residues. CDR3 region: CASSSGRTERNYGYTF. The CDR3 DNA is TGTGCCAGCAGCTCGGGAAGGACAGAAAGGAACTATGGCTACACCTTC.

This clonotype showed up many times. This chain joins TRBV24-1 and TRBJ2-3; no firm D call. The germline V gene encodes CDR1 KGHDR and CDR2 SFDVKD. The ends were cut back, 4 bases at V and 2 bases at J, with 9 bases in the middle. The CDR3 is 14 residues long. The CDR3 sequence is CATSDPKHTDTQYF. The CDR3 bases are TGTGCCACCAGTGACCCTAAACACACAGATACGCAGTATTTT.

Comments on this clonotype: A single base separates this from a much larger clone, so it may be a read error. This chain joins TRBV5-1 and TRBJ1-1; TRBD1 might be the D (6 bases). Germline V lookup: CDR1 SGHRS, CDR2 YFSETQ. The CDR3 contains 17 residues. CDR3 sequence (DNA): TGCGTCAGCAGCGGGCCCAGCGGGCAGGGGAAGAACACTGAAGCTTTCTTT. This translates into CVSSGPSGQGKNTEAFF.

V is TRBV20-1 and J is TRBJ2-3; 8 nucleotides line up with TRBD1. The CDR3 runs to 15 residues. Trimming took 4 bases from V and 4 from J; bases not matched to a gene: 10. CDR1 DFQATT and CDR2 SNEGSKA come from the germline V gene (reference sequence). CDR3 amino acids: CSATVGQGLADTQYF. CDR3 DNA sequence: TGCAGTGCTACCGTTGGACAGGGTTTGGCAGATACGCAGTATTTT.

This clonotype was counted ten times or more. J is TRBJ2-2 and V is TRBV12-3 or TRBV12-4, with unresolved D. CDR3 length: 12 amino acids. With 2 bases removed from V and 6 bases from J, the gap between germline ends came to 4 bases. DNA for the CDR3: TGTGCCAGCAGTTTATTTTCCGGGGAGCTGTTTTTT. Protein product: CASSLFSGELFF.

This clonotype was seen ten or more times. This chain uses TRBV29-1 with TRBJ2-7; 12 positions agree with TRBD2. V gave up 6 bases and J gave up 6 bases; unmatched junction bases: 3. Germline CDR1 and CDR2: SQVTM and ANQGSEA. The length of the CDR3 is 12 residues. CDR3 sequence (DNA): TGCAGCGTCGCGACTAGCGGGAGCGAGCAGTACTTC. Residues: CSVATSGSEQYF.

Remarks on this clonotype: One end of the junction does not line up with germline, which may come from a read error. J is TRBJ1-5 and V is TRBV19; tentative D call: TRBD1 (6 bases). The CDR3 runs to 15 residues. From germline, CDR1 is LNHDA and CDR2 SQIVND (reference sequence). The DNA of the CDR3 is TGTGCCAGTAGTATATCGGGCAGGGGTTCCCAGCTCCAGCATTTT. Amino acids: CASSISGRGSQLQHF.

Remarks on this clonotype: At one end, the junction sequence differs from germline, possibly due to a read error. This chain connects TRBV14 to TRBJ2-5; 9 bases fit TRBD2. Germline V lookup: CDR1 SGHDN, CDR2 FVKESK. This CDR3 is 17 amino acids long. This CDR3 reads CASSQDVAGGYQEAQYF. The CDR3 DNA is TGTGCCAGCAGCCAAGATGTGGCGGGAGGGTACCAAGAGGCCCAGTACTTC.

This clonotype has ten or more counts. The chain's CDR3 is CASRHTTDGDNEQFF. CDR3 in DNA: TGTGCCAGCAGGCATACTACGGACGGAGACAATGAGCAGTTCTTC. The chain has TRBV12-3 or TRBV12-4 and TRBJ2-1; D unresolved. This CDR3 contains 15 residues. The V end was cut by 6 bases, the J end by 5 bases, with 17 bases between.

The sample holds a few counts of this clonotype. A much larger clone lies a single base off, so this may be a read error. The genes are TRBV7-2 and TRBJ2-1; unclear D gene. The J call is doubtful: the DNA matches TRBJ2-7 better. The CDR3 covers 12 residues. The germline V gene encodes CDR1 SGHTA and CDR2 FQGNSA. The CDR3 region is CASSPPDNEQYF. The CDR3 DNA follows: TGTGCCAGCAGCCCGCCCGACAATGAGCAGTACTTC.

The sample holds many counts of this clonotype. V and J are TRBV5-1 and TRBJ1-2, with TRBD1 as a possible D gene (5 bases). The CDR3 has 14 amino acids. CDR1 is SGHRS, CDR2 YFSETQ, per germline. V gave up 7 bases and J gave up 4 bases, with 17 bases separating them. As DNA, the CDR3 is TGCGCCAGCGCCAACTTCGGGACGGTCTATGGCTACACCTTC. Translation: CASANFGTVYGYTF.

The rearrangement links TRBV5-1 to TRBJ1-2; 7 nucleotides line up with TRBD1. V shed 0 bases and J 0 bases; nucleotides not matched to a gene: 2. Germline V gives CDR1 SGHRS, CDR2 YFSETQ. This CDR3 spans 15 amino acids. CDR3 sequence reads: CASSLGGTANYGYTF. CDR3 nucleotides: TGCGCCAGCAGCTTGGGTGGGACAGCTAACTATGGCTACACCTTC.